The sequence of this TCR beta chain was determined in a study of T cells in Graves' hyperthyroidism and ophthalmopathy. The V gene's germline CDR1 is DFQATT and CDR2 SNEGSKA (reference sequence). The CDR3 loop spans 16 amino acids. V lost 5 bases and J lost 7; bases outside the gene matches: 14. There are many counts of this clonotype. RNA transcripts gave rise to amplified TCR beta CDR3 regions. First-round RT-PCR targeting the TCR CDR3 was performed with the HTBI primer set. Each CDR3 protein gets one entry after TCRdb re-called the multiplex PCR reads with MiXCR. The sample lists about 600,000 distinct CDR3 sequences; 15% to 20% were seen once.

The chain is built from TRBV20-1 and TRBJ2-1; TRBD2 agrees at 10 bases. Sequenced material: blood. This clonotype originated in a woman in her forties with Graves' ophthalmopathy. This CDR3 reads CSAPGLAAARRNEQFF. The CDR3 nucleotides read TGCAGTGCTCCAGGACTAGCGGCGGCCCGAAGAAATGAGCAGTTCTTC.